The entry that follows covers one TCR beta chain sequence. What it binds is unknown. Germline V CDR1 and CDR2: LNHDA, SQIVND (reference sequence). This CDR3 has 17 residues. These data are taken from a study of OX40 agonist ivuxolimab in advanced cancers. Study details: The study gave patients intravenous ivuxolimab at 0.01 to 10 mg/kg every 2 weeks. The mean age was 60 years, ranging from 23 to 79, with approximately 85% of participants male.

Study-wide points: CD8+ T cells showed, on average, more clonal expansion than CD4+ cells.

Method: immunoSEQ multiplex PCR; TCRdb's copy keeps in-frame clones and lacks some. The sample includes about 66,000 clones, about nine tenths of them seen just once. J is TRBJ2-5 and V is TRBV19; 15 bases agree with TRBD2. The J call may be mistaken, given a closer DNA end match to TRBJ2-7. The source material was CD4+ or CD8+ T cells sorted from blood, sampled in a trial of the OX40 agonist ivuxolimab. This receptor was taken from an adult with an advanced solid tumor such as melanoma, head and neck, liver or kidney cancer. CDR3 DNA sequence: TGTGCCAGTAGTATTGCAGGACTAGCGGGAGGGCCCCACGAGCAGTACTTC. It encodes CASSIAGLAGGPHEQYF.